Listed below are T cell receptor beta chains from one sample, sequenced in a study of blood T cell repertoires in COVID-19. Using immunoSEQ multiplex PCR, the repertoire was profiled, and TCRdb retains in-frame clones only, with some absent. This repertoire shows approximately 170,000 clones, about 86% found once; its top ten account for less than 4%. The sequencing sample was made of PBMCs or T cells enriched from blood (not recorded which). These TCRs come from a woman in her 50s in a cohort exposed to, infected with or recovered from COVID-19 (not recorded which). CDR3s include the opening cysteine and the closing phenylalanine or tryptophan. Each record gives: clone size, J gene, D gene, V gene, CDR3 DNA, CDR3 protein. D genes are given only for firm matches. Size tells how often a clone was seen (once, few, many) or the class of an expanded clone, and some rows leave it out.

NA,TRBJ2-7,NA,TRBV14,TGTGCCAGCAGCCAAGTTGGTAGCGGCGTCTACGAGCAGTACTTC,CASSQVGSGVYEQYF
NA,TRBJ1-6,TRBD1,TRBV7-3,TGTGCCAGCAGCTTAAACCCGGACAGGGCCAATTCACCCCTCCACTTT,CASSLNPDRANSPLHF
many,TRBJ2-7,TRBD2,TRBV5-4,TGTGCCAGCAGCTTGGTATCCGGGGGGAACTCCTACGAGCAGTACTTC,CASSLVSGGNSYEQYF
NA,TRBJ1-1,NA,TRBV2,TGTGCCAGCAGCACAGGGAAGGGTGAAGCTTTCTTT,CASSTGKGEAFF
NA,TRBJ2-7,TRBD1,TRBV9,TGTGCCAGCAGCGGTGGAACAGGGGTCTCCTACGAGCAGTACTTC,CASSGGTGVSYEQYF
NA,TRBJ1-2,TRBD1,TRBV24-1,TGTGCCACCAGTGACCCCGACAGGGGGGCCTATGGCTACACCTTC,CATSDPDRGAYGYTF
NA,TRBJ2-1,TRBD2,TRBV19,TGTGCCAGTCGGACTAGCGGGCCTTCCTACAATGAGCAGTTCTTC,CASRTSGPSYNEQFF
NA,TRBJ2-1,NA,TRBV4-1,TGCGCCAGCAGCCCATTCGACTCGGAAGGCAATGAGCAGTTCTTC,CASSPFDSEGNEQFF
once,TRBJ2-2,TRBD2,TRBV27,TGTGCCAGCAGTCAAAGACTAGCGGGAGGCACCGGGGAGCTGTTTTTT,CASSQRLAGGTGELFF
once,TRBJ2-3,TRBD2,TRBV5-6,TGTGCCAGCAGTTCTGGACTAGCGGCGGGGGATACGCAGTATTTT,CASSSGLAAGDTQYF
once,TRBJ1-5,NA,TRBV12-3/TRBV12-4,TGTGCCAGCAGCCTGCAGGGCAATCAGCCCCAGCATTTT,CASSLQGNQPQHF